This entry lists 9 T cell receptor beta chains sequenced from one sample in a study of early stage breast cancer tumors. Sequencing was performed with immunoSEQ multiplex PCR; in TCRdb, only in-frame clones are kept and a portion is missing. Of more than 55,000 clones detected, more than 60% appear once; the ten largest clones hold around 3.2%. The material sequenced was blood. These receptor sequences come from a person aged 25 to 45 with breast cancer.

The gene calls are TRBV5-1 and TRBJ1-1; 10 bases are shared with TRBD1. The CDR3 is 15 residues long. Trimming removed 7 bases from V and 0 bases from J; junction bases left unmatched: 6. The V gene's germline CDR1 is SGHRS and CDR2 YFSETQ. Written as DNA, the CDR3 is TGCGCCAGCCGGAAGGACAGGGGGATGAACACTGAAGCTTTCTTT. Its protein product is CASRKDRGMNTEAFF.

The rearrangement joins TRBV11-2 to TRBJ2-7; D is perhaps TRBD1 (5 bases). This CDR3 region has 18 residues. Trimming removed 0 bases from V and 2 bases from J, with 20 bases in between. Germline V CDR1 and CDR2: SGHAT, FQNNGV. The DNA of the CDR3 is TGTGCCAGCAGCTTAGATCCGACAGCGCGACGAATTCCCTACGAGCAGTACTTC. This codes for CASSLDPTARRIPYEQYF.

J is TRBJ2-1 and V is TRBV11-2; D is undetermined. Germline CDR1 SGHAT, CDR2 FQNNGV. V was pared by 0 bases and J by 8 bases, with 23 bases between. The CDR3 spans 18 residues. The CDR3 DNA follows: TGTGCCAGCAGCTTAGACCCTCCTACCAGTCGTATCTCCCATGAGCAGTTCTTC. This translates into CASSLDPPTSRISHEQFF.

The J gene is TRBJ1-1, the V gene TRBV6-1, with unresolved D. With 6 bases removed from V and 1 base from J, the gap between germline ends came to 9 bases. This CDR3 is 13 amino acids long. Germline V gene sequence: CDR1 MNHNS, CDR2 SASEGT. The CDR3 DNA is TGTGCCAGCAGCCAAGATAGGAACACTGAAGCTTTCTTT. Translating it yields CASSQDRNTEAFF.

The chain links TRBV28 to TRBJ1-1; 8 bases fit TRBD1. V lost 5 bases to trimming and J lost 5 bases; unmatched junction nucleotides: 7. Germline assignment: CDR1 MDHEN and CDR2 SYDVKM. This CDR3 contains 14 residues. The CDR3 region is CASSRGQVGTEAFF. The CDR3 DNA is TGTGCCAGCAGTAGGGGACAGGTGGGGACTGAAGCTTTCTTT.

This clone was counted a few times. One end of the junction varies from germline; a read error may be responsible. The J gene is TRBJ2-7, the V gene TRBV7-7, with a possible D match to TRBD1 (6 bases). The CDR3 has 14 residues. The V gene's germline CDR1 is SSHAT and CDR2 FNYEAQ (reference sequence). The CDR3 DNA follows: TGTGCTAGCAGCCCCCTTGGACAGAACTACGAGCAGTACTTC. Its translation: CASSPLGQNYEQYF.

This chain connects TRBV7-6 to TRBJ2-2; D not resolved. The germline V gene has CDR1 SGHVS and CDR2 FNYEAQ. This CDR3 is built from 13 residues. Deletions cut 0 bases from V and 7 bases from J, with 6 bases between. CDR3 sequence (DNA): TGTGCCAGCAGCTTAGCCGCGGACGGGGAGCTGTTTTTT. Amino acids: CASSLAADGELFF.

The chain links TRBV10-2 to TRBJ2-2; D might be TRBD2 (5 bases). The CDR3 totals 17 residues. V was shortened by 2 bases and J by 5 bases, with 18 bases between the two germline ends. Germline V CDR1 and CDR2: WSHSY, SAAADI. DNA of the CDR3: TGCGCCAGCAGTGAGAGAGGTGGGAGAGACTTAACCGGGGAGCTGTTTTTT. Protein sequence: CASSERGGRDLTGELFF.

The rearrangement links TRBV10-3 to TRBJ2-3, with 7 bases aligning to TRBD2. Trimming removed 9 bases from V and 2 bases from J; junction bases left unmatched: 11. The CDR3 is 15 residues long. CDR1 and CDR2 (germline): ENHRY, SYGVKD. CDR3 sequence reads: CAMARLAESTDTQYF. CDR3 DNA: TGTGCCATGGCAAGACTAGCCGAATCCACAGATACGCAGTATTTT.